This T cell receptor beta chain was identified during a study of blood T cell repertoires in COVID-19. Across the study: Donors in the United States, Italy and Spain gave samples during acute or convalescent COVID-19.

Clinical history as reported by participants underpinned cohort assignment. The CDR3 is 14 residues long. Germline V lookup: CDR1 GTSNPN, CDR2 SVGIG (reference sequence). V lost 5 bases, J lost 0 bases, and 11 bases lay in between. Measured with immunoSEQ multiplex PCR; TCRdb has only the in-frame clones, and not every one. The sample lists 290,000 or so clones, about 89% occurring once. What was sequenced was PBMCs or T cells enriched from blood (not recorded which). The chain has TRBV30 and TRBJ2-1; TRBD2 is a possible D gene (6 bases). The TCR comes from a young woman who had recovered from COVID-19. DNA for the CDR3: TGTGCCTGGCGGGACTCTCGCTCCTACAATGAGCAGTTCTTC. It translates to CAWRDSRSYNEQFF.